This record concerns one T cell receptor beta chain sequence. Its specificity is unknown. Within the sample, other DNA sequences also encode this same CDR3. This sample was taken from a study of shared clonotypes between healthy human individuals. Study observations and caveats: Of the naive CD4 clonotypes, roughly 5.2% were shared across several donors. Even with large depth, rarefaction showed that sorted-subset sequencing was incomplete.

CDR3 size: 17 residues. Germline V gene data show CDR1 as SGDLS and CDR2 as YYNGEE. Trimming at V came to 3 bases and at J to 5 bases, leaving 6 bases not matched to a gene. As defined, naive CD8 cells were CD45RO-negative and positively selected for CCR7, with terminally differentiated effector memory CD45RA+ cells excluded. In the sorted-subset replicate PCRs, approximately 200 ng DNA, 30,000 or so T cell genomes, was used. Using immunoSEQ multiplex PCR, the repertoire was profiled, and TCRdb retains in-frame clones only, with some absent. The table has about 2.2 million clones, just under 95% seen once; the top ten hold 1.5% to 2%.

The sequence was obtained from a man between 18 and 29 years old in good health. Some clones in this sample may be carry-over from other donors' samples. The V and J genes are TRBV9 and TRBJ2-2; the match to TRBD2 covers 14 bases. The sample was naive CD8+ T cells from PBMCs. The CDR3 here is CASSAGLAGVRTGELFF. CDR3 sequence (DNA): TGTGCCAGCAGCGCGGGACTAGCGGGAGTTAGGACCGGGGAGCTGTTTTTT.